These T cell receptor beta chains were read from a single sample in a study of OX40 agonist ivuxolimab in advanced cancers. This table comes from immunoSEQ multiplex PCR, and its TCRdb copy is limited to in-frame clones, with some not included. The sample carries roughly 66,000 clones, 83% recorded once. The sample was CD4+ or CD8+ T cells sorted from blood, taken in a trial of the OX40 agonist ivuxolimab. All receptors derive from an adult with an advanced solid tumor such as melanoma, head and neck, liver or kidney cancer. The CDR3 runs from the conserved cysteine through the conserved F or W. The D gene is left open where the match is weak. The listing skips clone size in some rows; elsewhere it reads once, few, many or a size class.

CDR3 DNA,CDR3 protein,V gene,clone size,J gene,D gene
TGTGCCAGCGGCCCACAGGGACCTGGAAACACCATATATTTT,CASGPQGPGNTIYF,TRBV27,NA,TRBJ1-3,NA
TGTGCCAGCACTGGGGGGGGGCGCCCCGAGCAGTACTTC,CASTGGGRPEQYF,TRBV2,NA,TRBJ2-7,NA
TGTGCCAGCAGCTTAGAAGTGGCTAGCGGGAGGAATCACGAGCAGTACTTC,CASSLEVASGRNHEQYF,TRBV11-2,NA,TRBJ2-7,TRBD2
TGTGCCAGCAGCTTAGACAGGGGAAGAAACACTGAAGCTTTCTTT,CASSLDRGRNTEAFF,TRBV13,NA,TRBJ1-1,TRBD1
TGTGCCAGCAGCCCGGACCTCTCTGGAAACACCATATATTTT,CASSPDLSGNTIYF,TRBV7-9,NA,TRBJ1-3,NA
TGCGCCAGCAGCTTGGCAGGTGGGCAAGAGACCCAGTACTTC,CASSLAGGQETQYF,TRBV5-1,NA,TRBJ2-5,NA
TGTGCCAGCAGTAACGGACAGGGCACTGAAGCTTTCTTT,CASSNGQGTEAFF,TRBV6-5,NA,TRBJ1-1,TRBD1
TGTGCCAGTAGTGCGGGACAGGCGTTAGCCAAAAACATTCAGTACTTC,CASSAGQALAKNIQYF,TRBV19,NA,TRBJ2-4,TRBD1
TGTGCCAGCAGCCCCGGACAGCGTGAAGCTTTCTTT,CASSPGQREAFF,TRBV5-8,NA,TRBJ1-1,NA
TGCGCCAGCAGCTTACAGGGCGAGGGCGTCTCGGAGACCCAGTACTTC,CASSLQGEGVSETQYF,TRBV5-1,NA,TRBJ2-5,NA
TGTGCCAGCAGCTGGACAGTTGACAATGAGCAGTTCTTC,CASSWTVDNEQFF,TRBV7-2,NA,TRBJ2-1,NA
TGTGCCACCAGCAGATCCGACAGGGGCCAAGAGACCCAGTACTTC,CATSRSDRGQETQYF,TRBV15,NA,TRBJ2-5,TRBD1
TGCGCCAGCAGCCCGGAGGGGGGAGTCGGCTCCTACAATGAGCAGTTCTTC,CASSPEGGVGSYNEQFF,TRBV5-1,NA,TRBJ2-1,NA
TGTGCCAGCAGCCATAGACTAGAAGTGAATGAGCAGTTCTTC,CASSHRLEVNEQFF,TRBV7-2,NA,TRBJ2-1,NA
TGTGCCAGCTCCCAGGGATTGAACACTGAAGCTTTCTTT,CASSQGLNTEAFF,TRBV18,once,TRBJ1-1,NA
TGTGCCAGCAGCCCGGGTCCCGAGGAGCAGTACTTC,CASSPGPEEQYF,TRBV7-6,few,TRBJ2-7,NA
TGTGCCATCAGTGGCAGGGAGAATACAGATACGCAGTATTTT,CAISGRENTDTQYF,TRBV10-3,NA,TRBJ2-3,NA
TGTGCCACCAGCAGGGCCAGGGGGTGGCTGGACACTGAAGCTTTCTTT,CATSRARGWLDTEAFF,TRBV15,NA,TRBJ1-1,TRBD1
TGCGCCAGCAGCTTGGCCTCCCCGGGCACGAACGAAAAACTGTTTTTT,CASSLASPGTNEKLFF,TRBV5-1,once,TRBJ1-4,NA
TGTGCCAGTAGCCCGAGGGGGATGGGGTCGAGCAATCAGCCCCAGCATTTT,CASSPRGMGSSNQPQHF,TRBV19,NA,TRBJ1-5,NA
TGCGCCAGCAGCCAAGAAGGGACAGCCACTGAAGCTTTCTTT,CASSQEGTATEAFF,TRBV4-1,few,TRBJ1-1,TRBD1
TGTGCCAGCAGTTCAACCGCAGGGGCCTACGAGCAGTACTTC,CASSSTAGAYEQYF,TRBV28,NA,TRBJ2-7,NA
TGTGCCAGCAGCTTAGATGGGGGGGTCCACACTGAAGCTTTCTTT,CASSLDGGVHTEAFF,TRBV11-2,few,TRBJ1-1,NA
TGTGCCACAGACAGAAACATGAACACTGAAGCTTTCTTT,CATDRNMNTEAFF,TRBV28,NA,TRBJ1-1,NA
TGTGCCAGCAGCTTAGTGGCAGTTTCCTACGAGCAGTACTTC,CASSLVAVSYEQYF,TRBV11-3,NA,TRBJ2-7,NA
TGCAGCGTTGAAGATACCGGGAACTATGGCTACACCTTC,CSVEDTGNYGYTF,TRBV29-1,NA,TRBJ1-2,NA
TGCGCCAGCAGCCAGGCTAGCGGGTACGAGCAGTACTTC,CASSQASGYEQYF,TRBV4-3,NA,TRBJ2-7,TRBD2
TGTGCCAGCAGCCCACTTACAGGGTGGACTGAAGCTTTCTTT,CASSPLTGWTEAFF,TRBV9,NA,TRBJ1-1,NA
TGTGCCAGCAACCTAGCGGGATCAGACAATGAGCAGTTCTTC,CASNLAGSDNEQFF,TRBV7-9,NA,TRBJ2-1,TRBD2
TGTGCCAGCAGCTTAGATCCAGGCCGTGAAGATACGCAGTATTTT,CASSLDPGREDTQYF,TRBV7-9,NA,TRBJ2-3,NA
TGTGCCAGCAGTGGACTAGTGGCCTACGAGCAGTACTTC,CASSGLVAYEQYF,TRBV27,once,TRBJ2-7,TRBD2
TGTGCCAGCACCCGAGCAGGGGGATATGGAGAGCAGTACTTC,CASTRAGGYGEQYF,TRBV27,few,TRBJ2-7,TRBD1
TGTGCCAGCTCACCACCGGGACAGCAGCGGGTCACTGAAGCTTTCTTT,CASSPPGQQRVTEAFF,TRBV18,NA,TRBJ1-1,TRBD1